These 5 T cell receptor beta chains originate from one sample sequenced in a study of monozygotic twins with inflammatory bowel disease. Using the 5' RACE reads, TCRdb records one entry per CDR3 protein without DNA. This sample's clone table lists about 380,000 distinct CDR3 sequences. Sequenced: blood. All receptors come from a human donor with ulcerative colitis or Crohn's disease, or a healthy co-twin of an affected twin (not recorded which).

The J gene is TRBJ1-1, the V gene TRBV15. CDR1 and CDR2 from the germline V gene are LNHNV and YYDKDF (reference sequence). This CDR3 is 12 amino acids long. CDR3 sequence: CATSRDQGEAFF.

The chain uses TRBV11-2 and TRBJ2-3; TCRdb picks TRBD1, but there is no DNA to check that call. The CDR3 sequence is 15 residues long. Germline CDR1 and CDR2: SGHAT and FQNNGV. CDR3 protein: CASSLDTRTADTQYF.

The chain links TRBV5-1 to TRBJ1-2; TCRdb proposes TRBD1, but this gene call is untestable without DNA. The length of the CDR3 is 14 residues. Germline CDR1 is SGHRS and CDR2 is YFSETQ. Here the CDR3 reads CASSPLSRDYGYTF.

V usage is TRBV12-5 and J usage is TRBJ1-4. This CDR3 is 17 amino acids long. Germline V gene data show CDR1 as LGHNT and CDR2 as FRNRAP. This CDR3 reads CASGLGFHAATNEKLFF.

The V gene is TRBV5-8, the J gene TRBJ1-6. Germline CDR1 and CDR2: SGHTS and YDEGEE. The CDR3 has 13 amino acids. The CDR3 region is CASSLELNSPLHF.